A single sample is the source of the 9 T cell receptor beta chains below, sequenced in a study of vaccination and CD4 T cells after COVID-19. Oncomine TCR Beta short-read sequencing was applied to DNA from cultured CD4+ T cells. TCRdb re-analysed the PCR reads in MiXCR, keeping a single row per CDR3 protein. The sample yields about 24,000 distinct CDR3 sequences, roughly 49% seen once. These receptors have no known antigen. Sample treatment: roughly 10-day PBMC culture with coronavirus spike peptide pools or control peptides (ViraFEST assay). Sequencing was performed on CD4+ T cells from blood, cultured in vitro. Receptor source: a human donor who had recovered from COVID-19.

This clonotype showed up just a few times. V usage is TRBV5-1 and J usage is TRBJ1-1; the D gene is possibly TRBD1 (5 bases). CDR3 size: 15 residues. Germline loops: CDR1 SGHRS, CDR2 YFSETQ. Trimming shortened V by 0 bases and J by 1 base, and 10 bases separated the two germline ends. CDR3 nucleotides: TGCGCCAGCAGCTTGGGGCCTCAGGGGAACACTGAAGCTTTCTTT. Protein: CASSLGPQGNTEAFF.

This sequence joins TRBV11-2 and TRBJ2-4; 10 positions agree with TRBD1. Per germline, CDR1 SGHAT and CDR2 FQNNGV. The CDR3 length is 17 residues. With 4 bases clipped from V and 7 bases from J, the junction kept 13 bases outside the gene matches. The CDR3 loop is CASSSGPPGQGLNIQYF. The CDR3 bases are TGTGCCAGCAGCTCCGGACCTCCGGGACAGGGGTTGAACATTCAGTACTTC. The whole variable domain, remainder taken from reference TRBV11-2 and TRBJ2-4, is EAGVAQSPRYKIIEKRQSVAFWCNPISGHATLYWYQQILGQGPKLLIQFQNNGVVDDSQLPKDRFSAERLKGVDSTLKIQPAKLEDSAVYLCASSSGPPGQGLNIQYFGAGTRLSVL.

The rearrangement joins TRBV19 to TRBJ1-5; a possible D gene is TRBD1 (5 bases). Germline V gene lookup returns CDR1 LNHDA and CDR2 SQIVND (reference sequence). The ends were cut back, 6 bases at V and 0 bases at J, with 18 bases in the middle. CDR3 size: 17 residues. The CDR3 DNA sequence: TGTGCCAGTAGCTACTCCTCCGGGACGGTTAGCAATCAGCCCCAGCATTTT. It encodes CASSYSSGTVSNQPQHF.

The chain carries TRBV4-3 and TRBJ1-2, with TRBD1 matching 11 bases. The CDR3 runs 15 residues. V dropped 2 bases and J dropped 8; count of bases not matched to a gene: 7. CDR1 LGHNA and CDR2 YSLEER come from the germline V gene. The CDR3 DNA reads TGCGCCAGCAGCCAAACGGGACAGGGGGTTGAAGGCTACACCTTC. Protein: CASSQTGQGVEGYTF.

This chain joins TRBV2 and TRBJ1-2; 9 bases match TRBD1. This CDR3 is 15 amino acids long. The ends lost 4 bases at V and 2 bases at J; junction bases unmatched: 5. CDR1 and CDR2 (germline): SNHLY, FYNNEI. The CDR3 here is CASSVEGQGNYGYTF. The CDR3 DNA sequence: TGTGCCAGCAGTGTGGAGGGACAGGGAAACTATGGCTACACCTTC.

This clonotype has only a few counts. V and J are TRBV27 and TRBJ2-7; D may be TRBD2 (5 bases). Germline values: CDR1 MNHEY, CDR2 SMNVEV (reference sequence). V was cut by 0 bases and J by 0 bases, with 9 bases left in between. The CDR3 is made up of 15 amino acids. As DNA, the CDR3 is TGTGCCAGCAGTTTATCACCGGGAATCTCCTACGAGCAGTACTTC. It translates to CASSLSPGISYEQYF.

The rearrangement links TRBV10-3 to TRBJ1-1; D is ambiguous. The ends were cut back, 10 bases at V and 3 bases at J, with 12 bases in the middle. This CDR3 has 12 amino acids. Germline V gene lookup returns CDR1 ENHRY and CDR2 SYGVKD. The CDR3, as DNA: TGTGCCAGCCTACGAAGGGACACTGAAGCTTTCTTT. Amino acid sequence: CASLRRDTEAFF.

V is TRBV20-1 and J is TRBJ1-1; the match to TRBD1 covers 7 bases. The CDR3 has 15 amino acids. The germline V gene encodes CDR1 DFQATT and CDR2 SNEGSKA (reference sequence). The V gene end was trimmed by 0 bases and the J gene end by 5 bases; junction bases not matched to a gene: 9. The CDR3: CSARDLDRWRTEAFF. CDR3 DNA: TGCAGTGCTAGAGACCTGGACAGGTGGAGGACTGAAGCTTTCTTT.

The chain links TRBV20-1 to TRBJ2-7, with 7 positions matching TRBD2. With V trimmed by 6 bases and J by 0 bases, 11 bases remained unmatched. CDR1 is DFQATT and CDR2 is SNEGSKA in the germline V gene (reference sequence). CDR3 length equals 15 residues. CDR3 in amino acids: CSASTGGPTSYEQYF. CDR3 DNA: TGCAGTGCCAGCACGGGGGGACCGACCTCCTACGAGCAGTACTTC.